Following are 22 T cell receptor beta chains from one sample sequenced in a study of blood T cell repertoires in COVID-19. The data were produced by immunoSEQ multiplex PCR, yet TCRdb's version contains in-frame clones alone and is incomplete. The sample shows a few hundred thousand clones, around 86% of them seen only once. Sequencing was performed on peripheral blood. The receptors stem from a man between 18 and 35 years old with active or convalescent COVID-19.

The gene calls are TRBV2 and TRBJ2-2; 7 nucleotides match TRBD2. V lost 5 bases to trimming and J lost 4 bases; unmatched junction nucleotides: 7. Looked up from germline, CDR1 is SNHLY and CDR2 is FYNNEI. This CDR3 region has 15 residues. The CDR3, as DNA: TGTGCCAGCAGTCTGGCTAGCGGCCTCACCGGGGAGCTGTTTTTT. Translated: CASSLASGLTGELFF.

The V and J genes are TRBV20-1 and TRBJ2-7, with D unclear. In germline, CDR1 is DFQATT, CDR2 SNEGSKA (reference sequence). The CDR3 length is 14 residues. V shed 3 bases and J shed 6 bases, with 18 bases lying between them. This CDR3 reads CSASLSPLVSEQYF. The CDR3 DNA follows: TGCAGTGCTAGTCTGTCGCCCCTAGTCTCCGAGCAGTACTTC.

The chain links TRBV5-8 to TRBJ1-1; D gene unclear. Trimming removed 2 bases at V and 0 bases at J, with 5 bases between. CDR3 length equals 13 residues. The germline V gene encodes CDR1 SGHTS and CDR2 YDEGEE. DNA of the CDR3: TGTGCCAGCAGCTTTCAAATGAACACTGAAGCTTTCTTT. Translated, it gives CASSFQMNTEAFF.

Only a few counts were recorded for this clone. The chain joins TRBV5-3 to TRBJ2-7; possible D gene TRBD1, 5 bases. TRBV5-3 is known as an ORF, though its function is uncertain. This CDR3 has 13 amino acids. V lost 1 base to trimming and J lost 1 base, with 6 bases between them. The CDR3 DNA reads TGTGCCAGAAGCTTGTCAGGGTCCTACGAGCAGTACTTC. This encodes CARSLSGSYEQYF.

This clone has a single count. This sequence joins TRBV24-1 and TRBJ2-3, with D perhaps matching TRBD1 (5 bases). The CDR3 is made up of 14 amino acids. Germline-derived CDR1 and CDR2 are KGHDR and SFDVKD. Trimming took off 2 bases at V and 5 bases at J, with 10 bases between the two ends. The CDR3 is CATSDYRGGDTQYF. The CDR3 DNA reads as TGTGCCACCAGTGATTATAGGGGCGGAGATACGCAGTATTTT.

This sequence joins TRBV14 and TRBJ2-3, with D perhaps matching TRBD1 (5 bases). The CDR3 has 16 amino acids. Per germline, CDR1 SGHDN and CDR2 FVKESK. The ends were cut back, 1 base at V and 2 bases at J, with 13 bases in the middle. The CDR3 is CASSQVVAGITDTQYF. CDR3 nucleotide sequence: TGTGCCAGCAGCCAAGTTGTAGCAGGGATCACAGATACGCAGTATTTT.

This sequence joins TRBV11-3 and TRBJ1-4; no clear D. Trimming left V 4 bases short and J 7 bases short, with 16 bases between. In germline, CDR1 is SGHNT, CDR2 YENEEA. The CDR3 spans 15 residues. The CDR3 here is CASSSDSGDIEKLFF. The CDR3 nucleotides read TGTGCCAGCAGCTCGGACTCTGGGGATATTGAAAAACTGTTTTTT.

In this sample, this clone turned up a few times. This chain connects TRBV6-2 or TRBV6-3 to TRBJ1-4, with 8 bases fitting TRBD1. CDR1 is MNHEY and CDR2 is SVGEGT in the germline V gene. This CDR3 comprises 15 residues. With V trimmed by 5 bases and J by 2 bases, 4 bases remained unmatched. CDR3 protein: CASSRQGTTNEKLFF. CDR3 DNA sequence: TGTGCCAGCAGTAGACAGGGGACTACTAATGAAAAACTGTTTTTT.

The chain couples TRBV19 to TRBJ2-1; D unclear. Germline V CDR1 and CDR2: LNHDA, SQIVND (reference sequence). V was trimmed by 3 bases and J by 10 bases, leaving 13 bases between them. CDR3 size: 13 residues. The CDR3 region has the DNA TGTGCCAGTAGTATGGCCCCGCCGGAGGAGCAGTTCTTC. Its protein product is CASSMAPPEEQFF.

The chain employs TRBV28 and TRBJ2-7, with D unresolved. Trimming cost V 8 bases and J 2 bases, with 4 bases left between them. Per germline, CDR1 MDHEN and CDR2 SYDVKM. The CDR3 runs to 10 residues. The CDR3 sequence is CASGPYEQYF. The CDR3 DNA reads as TGTGCCAGCGGCCCCTACGAGCAGTACTTC.

The V and J genes are TRBV29-1 and TRBJ2-1; D gene ambiguous. Germline V gene data show CDR1 as SQVTM and CDR2 as ANQGSEA. This CDR3 comprises 14 residues. The V end was cut by 4 bases, the J end by 2 bases, with 12 bases between. The CDR3 DNA reads as TGCAGCGTTGTTACCCTAGTTACCTACAATGAGCAGTTCTTC. Residues: CSVVTLVTYNEQFF.

The rearrangement links TRBV6-5 to TRBJ1-2, with D possibly matching TRBD1 (6 bases). Germline V gives CDR1 MNHEY, CDR2 SVGAGI. There are 13 residues in the CDR3. Deletions cut 8 bases from V and 8 bases from J, with 18 bases between. DNA for the CDR3: TGTGCCAGCGCCGACTTCAGGGGTTTCGGCTACACCTTC. It yields the protein CASADFRGFGYTF.

V is TRBV6-5 and J is TRBJ2-7; the D gene is possibly TRBD1 (5 bases). The CDR3 sequence is 14 residues long. V lost 5 bases to trimming and J lost 1 base, with 12 bases between them. The V gene's germline CDR1 is MNHEY and CDR2 SVGAGI. The CDR3 spells CASSRPTESYEQYF. The CDR3 DNA is TGTGCCAGCAGTCGCCCGACAGAGTCCTACGAGCAGTACTTC.

The chain joins TRBV27 to TRBJ2-4, with 9 positions matching TRBD2. V trimming: 4 bases; J trimming: 2 bases; junction bases outside the gene matches: 6. CDR1 and CDR2 from the germline V gene are MNHEY and SMNVEV (reference sequence). The CDR3 contains 16 residues. CDR3 protein: CASSSPSSGTKNIQYF. In nucleotides, the CDR3 is TGTGCCAGCAGTTCACCCTCTAGCGGGACCAAAAACATTCAGTACTTC.

This clone was picked up one time. The genes are TRBV6-5 and TRBJ1-4, with D maybe TRBD1 (6 bases). This CDR3 spans 16 amino acids. Germline V CDR1 and CDR2: MNHEY, SVGAGI. The V end lost 1 base, the J end lost 3 bases, and 12 bases lay between the germline ends. The CDR3 here is CASSYWGTPSNEKLFF. For the CDR3, the DNA is TGTGCCAGCAGTTACTGGGGGACACCTTCTAATGAAAAACTGTTTTTT.

The gene calls are TRBV2 and TRBJ1-2; D gene ambiguous. CDR3 size: 14 residues. The V and J ends lost 7 bases and 0 bases respectively, with 12 bases between them. Germline-derived CDR1 and CDR2 are SNHLY and FYNNEI. The DNA for the CDR3 is TGTGCCAGCAAGGAAGTTACAGCTAACTATGGCTACACCTTC. This sequence encodes CASKEVTANYGYTF.

The J gene is TRBJ2-7, the V gene TRBV15; TRBD1 matches at 7 bases. Per the germline V gene, CDR1 is LNHNV and CDR2 is YYDKDF (reference sequence). The CDR3 is 15 amino acids. The V and J ends lost 0 bases and 1 base, in that order; junction bases with no gene match: 3. The CDR3 here is CATSRDGGQSYEQYF. In nucleotides, the CDR3 is TGTGCCACCAGCAGAGATGGGGGACAGTCCTACGAGCAGTACTTC. Filled out from reference TRBV15 and TRBJ2-7, the complete variable domain reads DAMVIQNPRYQVTQFGKPVTLSCSQTLNHNVMYWYQQKSSQAPKLLFHYYDKDFNNEADTPDNFQSRRPNTSFCFLDIRSPGLGDTAMYLCATSRDGGQSYEQYFGPGTRLTVT.

The V gene is TRBV28, the J gene TRBJ1-6, with D maybe TRBD1 (6 bases). V was shortened by 5 bases and J by 10 bases, with 18 bases between the two germline ends. The CDR3 has 15 amino acids. Germline CDR1 MDHEN, CDR2 SYDVKM. CDR3 DNA sequence: TGTGCCAGCAGTAATAGTTTCAGGGGAGGGTCACCCCTCCACTTT. It translates to CASSNSFRGGSPLHF. The entire variable domain, with the rest obtained from reference TRBV28 and TRBJ1-6, is as follows: DVKVTQSSRYLVKRTGEKVFLECVQDMDHENMFWYRQDPGLGLRLIYFSYDVKMKEKGDIPEGYSVSREKKERFSLILESASTNQTSMYLCASSNSFRGGSPLHFGNGTRLTVT.

V gene TRBV2 combines with J gene TRBJ2-1; no reliable D call. V was pared by 8 bases and J by 0 bases, with 8 bases between. The length of the CDR3 is 13 residues. From germline, CDR1 is SNHLY and CDR2 FYNNEI. CDR3: CASHPSSYNEQFF. The CDR3 DNA sequence: TGTGCCAGCCACCCGAGCTCCTACAATGAGCAGTTCTTC.

The V and J genes are TRBV7-9 and TRBJ2-1; possibly TRBD2 for D (5 bases). The germline CDR1 and CDR2 sequences are SEHNR and FQNEAQ (reference sequence). The length of the CDR3 is 11 residues. Trimming shortened V by 6 bases and J by 16 bases, and 16 bases separated the two germline ends. The CDR3 DNA reads TGTGCCAGCAGGGACCGGGGTACCTCTTTCTTC. It codes for CASRDRGTSFF.

The rearrangement joins TRBV7-9 to TRBJ2-2; D gene unclear. The V gene lost 2 bases and the J gene lost 4 bases, with 11 bases spanning the gap. The CDR3 consists of 15 residues. CDR1 and CDR2 (germline): SEHNR, FQNEAQ (reference sequence). CDR3 region: CASSLRDIFTGELFF. Written as DNA, the CDR3 is TGTGCCAGCAGCTTACGAGATATCTTCACCGGGGAGCTGTTTTTT.

V gene TRBV7-6 combines with J gene TRBJ2-5; 8 nucleotides align to TRBD2. Trimming removed 7 bases from V and 2 bases from J; junction bases left unmatched: 6. The CDR3 length is 14 residues. Germline lookup yields CDR1 SGHVS and CDR2 FNYEAQ. This chain's CDR3 is CASKLAGSQETQYF. CDR3 DNA: TGTGCCAGCAAATTAGCGGGGAGTCAAGAGACCCAGTACTTC.